This T cell receptor beta chain was obtained from a study of Ad26.COV2.S vaccination and SARS-CoV-2 variants. In the study overall: Vaccine-arm donor from the placebo-controlled COV1001 Ad26.COV2.S trial.

In germline, CDR1 is LNHDA, CDR2 SQIVND (reference sequence). This CDR3 is built from 18 residues. The J segment lost 5 bases and the V segment lost 7 bases, leaving 15 bases of the junction unmatched. Treatment in this sample: around 19 received Ad26.COV2.S at low or high dose, single or two shots; about 5 received placebo; per-sample allocation not given. Sampling occurred on day 63 after the first vaccine or placebo injection. Data came from immunoSEQ multiplex PCR; TCRdb stores just in-frame clones and leaves some out. The sample lists about 680,000 clones; more than 80% were seen once. The source was peripheral blood, collected in a trial of Ad26.COV2.S vaccine versus placebo. The rearrangement links TRBV19 to TRBJ2-5, with 14 bases identical to TRBD2. The receptor comes from a person between 18 and 60 years old who received the Ad26.COV2.S COVID-19 vaccine or a placebo. CDR3 in amino acids: CASIAGTSGSPGQETQYF. As DNA, the CDR3 is TGTGCCAGTATCGCCGGGACTAGCGGGAGCCCGGGGCAGGAGACCCAGTACTTC.